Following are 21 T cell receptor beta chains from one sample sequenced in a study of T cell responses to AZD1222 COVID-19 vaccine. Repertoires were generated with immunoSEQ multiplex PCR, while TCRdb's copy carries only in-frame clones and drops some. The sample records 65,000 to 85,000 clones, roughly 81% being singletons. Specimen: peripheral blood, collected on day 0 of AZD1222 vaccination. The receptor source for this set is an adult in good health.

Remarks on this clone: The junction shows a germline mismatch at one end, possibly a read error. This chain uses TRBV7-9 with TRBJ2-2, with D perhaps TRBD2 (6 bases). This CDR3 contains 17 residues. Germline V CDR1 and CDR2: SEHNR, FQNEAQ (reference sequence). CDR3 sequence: CASSLEGWTFYTGGLFF. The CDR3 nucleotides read TGTGCCAGCAGCTTAGAGGGTTGGACATTTTACACCGGGGGGCTGTTTTTT.

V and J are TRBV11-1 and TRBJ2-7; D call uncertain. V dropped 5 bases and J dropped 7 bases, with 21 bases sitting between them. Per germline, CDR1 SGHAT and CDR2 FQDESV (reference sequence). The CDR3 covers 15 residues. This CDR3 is CASSGSSTASLEQYF. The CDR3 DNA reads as TGTGCCAGCAGCGGTTCATCAACAGCTAGTTTGGAGCAGTACTTC.

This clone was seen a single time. CDR3 residues: CASSPRQAHEQYF. The DNA of the CDR3 is TGTGCCAGCAGCCCCCGACAGGCCCACGAGCAGTACTTC. V usage is TRBV7-9 and J usage is TRBJ2-7; possibly TRBD1 for D (6 bases). V gave up 5 bases and J gave up 5 bases, with 13 bases separating them. CDR1 SEHNR and CDR2 FQNEAQ come from the germline V gene (reference sequence). The CDR3 covers 13 residues. The entire variable domain, with the rest obtained from reference TRBV7-9 and TRBJ2-7, is as follows: DTGVSQNPRHKITKRGQNVTFRCDPISEHNRLYWYRQTLGQGPEFLTYFQNEAQLEKSRLLSDRFSAERPKGSFSTLEIQRTEQGDSAMYLCASSPRQAHEQYFGPGTRLTVT.

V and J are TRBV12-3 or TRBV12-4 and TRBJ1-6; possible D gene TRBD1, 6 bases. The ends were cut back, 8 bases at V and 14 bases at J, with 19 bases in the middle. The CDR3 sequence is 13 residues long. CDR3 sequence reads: CASGRDRFLTLHF. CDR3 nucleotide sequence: TGTGCCAGCGGCCGAGACAGGTTTCTGACCCTCCACTTT.

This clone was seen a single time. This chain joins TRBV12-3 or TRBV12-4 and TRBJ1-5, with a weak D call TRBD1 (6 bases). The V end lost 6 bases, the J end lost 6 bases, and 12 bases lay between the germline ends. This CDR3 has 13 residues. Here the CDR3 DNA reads TGTGCCAGCAGACAGGGAGGAACTCAGCCCCAGCATTTT. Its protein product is CASRQGGTQPQHF.

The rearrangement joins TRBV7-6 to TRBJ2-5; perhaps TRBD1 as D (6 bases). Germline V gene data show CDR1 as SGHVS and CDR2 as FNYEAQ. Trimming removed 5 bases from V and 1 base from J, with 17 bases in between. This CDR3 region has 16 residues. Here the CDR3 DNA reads TGTGCCAGCAGCCCATCCTCCCCGACAGGCCAAGAGACCCAGTACTTC. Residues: CASSPSSPTGQETQYF. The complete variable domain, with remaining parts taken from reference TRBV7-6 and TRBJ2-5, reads GAGVSQSPRYKVTKRGQDVALRCDPISGHVSLYWYRQALGQGPEFLTYFNYEAQQDKSGLPNDRFSAERPEGSISTLTIQRTEQRDSAMYRCASSPSSPTGQETQYFGPGTRLLVL.

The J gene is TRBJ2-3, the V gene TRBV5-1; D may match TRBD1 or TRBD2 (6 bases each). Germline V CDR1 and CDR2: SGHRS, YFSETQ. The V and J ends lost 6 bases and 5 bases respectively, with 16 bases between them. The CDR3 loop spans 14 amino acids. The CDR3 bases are TGCGCCAGCAATTCGGGGGCTATGGGAGATACGCAGTATTTT. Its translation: CASNSGAMGDTQYF.

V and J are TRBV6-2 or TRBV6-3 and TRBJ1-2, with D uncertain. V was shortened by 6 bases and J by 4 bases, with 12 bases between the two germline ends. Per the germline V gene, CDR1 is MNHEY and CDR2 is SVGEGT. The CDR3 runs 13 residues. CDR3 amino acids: CASSHGPFYGYTF. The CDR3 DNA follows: TGTGCCAGCAGCCACGGGCCATTCTATGGCTACACCTTC.

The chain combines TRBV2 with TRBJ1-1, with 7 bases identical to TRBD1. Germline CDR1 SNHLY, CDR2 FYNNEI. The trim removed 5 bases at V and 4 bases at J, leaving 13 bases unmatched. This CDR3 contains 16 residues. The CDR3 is CASSYGAGGRGTEAFF. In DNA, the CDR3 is TGTGCCAGCAGTTATGGAGCAGGGGGACGGGGCACTGAAGCTTTCTTT. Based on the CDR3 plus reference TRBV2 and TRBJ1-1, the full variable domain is EPEVTQTPSHQVTQMGQEVILRCVPISNHLYFYWYRQILGQKVEFLVSFYNNEISEKSEIFDDQFSVERPDGSNFTLKIRSTKLEDSAMYFCASSYGAGGRGTEAFFGQGTRLTVV.

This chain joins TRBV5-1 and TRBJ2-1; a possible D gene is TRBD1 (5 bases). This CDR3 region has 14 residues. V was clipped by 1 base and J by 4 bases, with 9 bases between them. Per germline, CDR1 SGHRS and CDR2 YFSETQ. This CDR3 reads CASSLFSGYNEQFF. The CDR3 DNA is TGCGCCAGCAGCTTGTTTTCAGGGTACAATGAGCAGTTCTTC.

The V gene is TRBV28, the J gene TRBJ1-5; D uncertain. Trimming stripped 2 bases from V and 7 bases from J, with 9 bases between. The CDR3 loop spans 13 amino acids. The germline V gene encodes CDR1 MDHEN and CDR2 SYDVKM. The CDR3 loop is CASSLGERQPQHF. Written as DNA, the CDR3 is TGTGCCAGCAGTTTAGGGGAGAGGCAGCCCCAGCATTTT.

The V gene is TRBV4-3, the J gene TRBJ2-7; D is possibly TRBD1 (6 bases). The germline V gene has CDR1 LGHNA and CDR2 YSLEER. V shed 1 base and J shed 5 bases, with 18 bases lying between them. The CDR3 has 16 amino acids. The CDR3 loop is CASSQGGQGYDHEQYF. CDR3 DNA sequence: TGCGCCAGCAGCCAAGGAGGTCAGGGGTACGATCACGAGCAGTACTTC.

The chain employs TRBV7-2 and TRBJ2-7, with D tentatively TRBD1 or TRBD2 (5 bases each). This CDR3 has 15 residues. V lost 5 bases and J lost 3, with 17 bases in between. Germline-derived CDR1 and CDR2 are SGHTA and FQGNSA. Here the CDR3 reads CASSPNGADLYEQYF. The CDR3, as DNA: TGTGCCAGCAGCCCGAACGGGGCCGACCTCTACGAGCAGTACTTC.

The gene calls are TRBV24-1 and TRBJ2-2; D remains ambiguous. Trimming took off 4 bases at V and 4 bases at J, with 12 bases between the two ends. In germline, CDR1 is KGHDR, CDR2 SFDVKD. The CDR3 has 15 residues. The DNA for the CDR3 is TGTGCCACCAGTGACCCCGGCATATTCACCGGGGAGCTGTTTTTT. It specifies CATSDPGIFTGELFF.

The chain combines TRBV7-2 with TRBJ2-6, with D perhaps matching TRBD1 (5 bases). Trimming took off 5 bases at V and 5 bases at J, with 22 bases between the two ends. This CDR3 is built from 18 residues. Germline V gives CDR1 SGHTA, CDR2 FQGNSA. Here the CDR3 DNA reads TGTGCCAGCAGCCGGGCAAACAGAGACGACAGTCGGGCCAACGTCCTGACTTTC. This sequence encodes CASSRANRDDSRANVLTF.

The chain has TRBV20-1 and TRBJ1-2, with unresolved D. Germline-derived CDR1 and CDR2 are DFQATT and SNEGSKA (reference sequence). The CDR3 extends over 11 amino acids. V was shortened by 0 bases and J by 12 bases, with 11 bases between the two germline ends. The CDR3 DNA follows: TGCAGTGCTAGAGACGGATGGATCCACACCTTC. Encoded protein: CSARDGWIHTF.

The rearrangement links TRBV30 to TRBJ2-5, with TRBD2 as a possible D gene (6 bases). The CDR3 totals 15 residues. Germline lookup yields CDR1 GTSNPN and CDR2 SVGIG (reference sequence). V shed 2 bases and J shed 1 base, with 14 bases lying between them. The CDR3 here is CAWSLGGSVQETQYF. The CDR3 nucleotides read TGTGCCTGGAGTCTCGGGGGAAGTGTCCAAGAGACCCAGTACTTC.

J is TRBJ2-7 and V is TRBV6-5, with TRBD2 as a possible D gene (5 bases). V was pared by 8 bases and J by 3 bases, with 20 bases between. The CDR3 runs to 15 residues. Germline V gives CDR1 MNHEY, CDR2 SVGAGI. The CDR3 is CASVRVKIGVYEQYF. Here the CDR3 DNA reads TGTGCCAGCGTAAGGGTGAAGATCGGGGTCTACGAGCAGTACTTC.

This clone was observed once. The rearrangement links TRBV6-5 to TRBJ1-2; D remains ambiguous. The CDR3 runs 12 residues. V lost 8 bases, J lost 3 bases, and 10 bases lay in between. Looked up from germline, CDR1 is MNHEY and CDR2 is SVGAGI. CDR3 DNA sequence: TGTGCCAGCGAGGACGGGTACTATGGCTACACCTTC. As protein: CASEDGYYGYTF.

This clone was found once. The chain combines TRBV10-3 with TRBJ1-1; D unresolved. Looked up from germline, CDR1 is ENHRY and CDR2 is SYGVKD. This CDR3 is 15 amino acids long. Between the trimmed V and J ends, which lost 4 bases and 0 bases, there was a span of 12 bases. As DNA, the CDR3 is TGTGCCATCAGTGCCTCGGGATCCATGAACACTGAAGCTTTCTTT. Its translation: CAISASGSMNTEAFF.

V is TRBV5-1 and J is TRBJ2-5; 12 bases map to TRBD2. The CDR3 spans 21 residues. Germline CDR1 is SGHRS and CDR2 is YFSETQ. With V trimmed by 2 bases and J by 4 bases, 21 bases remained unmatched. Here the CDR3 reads CASSFTPGVASGGARGETQYF. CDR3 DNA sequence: TGCGCCAGCAGCTTTACCCCCGGAGTGGCTAGCGGGGGGGCCAGGGGAGAGACCCAGTACTTC.